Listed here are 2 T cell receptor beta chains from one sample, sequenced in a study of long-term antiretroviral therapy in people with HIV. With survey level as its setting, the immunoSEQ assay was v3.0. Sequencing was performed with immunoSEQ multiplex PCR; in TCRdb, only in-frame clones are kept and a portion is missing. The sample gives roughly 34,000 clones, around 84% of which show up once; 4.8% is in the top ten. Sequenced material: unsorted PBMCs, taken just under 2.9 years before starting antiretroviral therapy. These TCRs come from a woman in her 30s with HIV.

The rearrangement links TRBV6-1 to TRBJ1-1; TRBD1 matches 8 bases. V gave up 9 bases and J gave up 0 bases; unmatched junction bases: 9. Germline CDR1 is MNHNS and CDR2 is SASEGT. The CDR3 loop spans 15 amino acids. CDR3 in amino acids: CASSRDRGLNTEAFF. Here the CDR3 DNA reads TGTGCCAGTTCGAGAGACAGGGGTTTGAACACTGAAGCTTTCTTT.

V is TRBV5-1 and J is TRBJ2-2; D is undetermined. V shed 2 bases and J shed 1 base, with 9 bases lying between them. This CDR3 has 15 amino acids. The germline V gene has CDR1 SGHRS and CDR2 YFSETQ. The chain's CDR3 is CASSLGRRNTGELFF. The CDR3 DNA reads TGCGCCAGCAGCTTAGGACGGAGGAACACCGGGGAGCTGTTTTTT.